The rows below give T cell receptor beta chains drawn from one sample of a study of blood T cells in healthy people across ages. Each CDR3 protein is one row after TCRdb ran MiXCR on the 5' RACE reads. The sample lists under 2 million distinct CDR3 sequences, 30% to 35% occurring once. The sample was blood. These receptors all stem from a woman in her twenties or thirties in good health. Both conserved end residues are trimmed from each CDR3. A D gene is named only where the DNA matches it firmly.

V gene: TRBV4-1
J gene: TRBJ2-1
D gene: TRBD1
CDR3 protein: ASSSPTGGNEQF

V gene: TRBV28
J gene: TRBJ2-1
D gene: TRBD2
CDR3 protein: ASSSPFGTSGSEEQF

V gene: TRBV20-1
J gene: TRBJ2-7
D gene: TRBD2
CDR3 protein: SARIAGGPSEQY

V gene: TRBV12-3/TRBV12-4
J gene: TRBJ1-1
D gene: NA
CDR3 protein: ASSPRTRGSTEAF

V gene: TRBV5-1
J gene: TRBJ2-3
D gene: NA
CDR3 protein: ASSPSGHSTDTQY

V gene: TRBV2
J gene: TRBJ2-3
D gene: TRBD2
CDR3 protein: ARSSGGAYTQY

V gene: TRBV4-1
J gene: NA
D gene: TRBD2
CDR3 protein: ASSQGSGGAIVRSYNEQY

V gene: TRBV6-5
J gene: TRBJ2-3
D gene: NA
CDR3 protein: ASSYFQGTDTQY

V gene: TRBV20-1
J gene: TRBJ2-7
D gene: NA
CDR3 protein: SATRGSQRGPYEQY

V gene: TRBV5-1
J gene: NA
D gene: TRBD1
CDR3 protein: ANSVGAGGLSGEQY

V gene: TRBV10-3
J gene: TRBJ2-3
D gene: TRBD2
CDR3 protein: AIRGTPSGGSDTQY

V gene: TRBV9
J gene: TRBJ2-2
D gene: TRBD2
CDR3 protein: ASSVALAGIPHTGELF

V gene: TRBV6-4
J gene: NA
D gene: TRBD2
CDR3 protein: ASSGPQWREGQDEQY

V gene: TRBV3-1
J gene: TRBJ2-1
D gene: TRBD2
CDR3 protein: ASSPPGTNYNEQF

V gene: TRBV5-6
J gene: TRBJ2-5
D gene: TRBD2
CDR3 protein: ASSLRASGRETQY

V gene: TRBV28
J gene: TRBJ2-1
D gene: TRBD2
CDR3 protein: ASSPLAGFSYNEQF

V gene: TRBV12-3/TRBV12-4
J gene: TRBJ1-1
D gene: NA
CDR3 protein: ASGRARSTEAF

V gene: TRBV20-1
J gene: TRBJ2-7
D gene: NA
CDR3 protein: SALVVQGGYEQY

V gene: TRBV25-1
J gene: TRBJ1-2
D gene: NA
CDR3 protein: ASSDLTPGQYGYT

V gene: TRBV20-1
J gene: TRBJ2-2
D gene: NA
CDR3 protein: SARLGAAGELF

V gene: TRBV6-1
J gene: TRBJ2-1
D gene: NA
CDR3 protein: ASSPLGPQSGYNEQF

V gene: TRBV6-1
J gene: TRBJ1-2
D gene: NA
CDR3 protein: ASSLSTYYGYT

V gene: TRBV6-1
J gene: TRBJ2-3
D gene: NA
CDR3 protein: ASAGTTDTQY